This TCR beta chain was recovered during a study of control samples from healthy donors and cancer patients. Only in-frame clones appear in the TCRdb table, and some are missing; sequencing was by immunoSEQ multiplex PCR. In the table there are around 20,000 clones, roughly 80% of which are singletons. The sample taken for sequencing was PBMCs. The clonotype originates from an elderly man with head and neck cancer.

Here the CDR3 DNA reads TGTGCCAGTAGTATAACCGGGACAGCCTACGAGCAGTACTTC. This translates into CASSITGTAYEQYF. The chain joins TRBV19 to TRBJ2-7; 7 positions agree with TRBD1. Germline lookup yields CDR1 LNHDA and CDR2 SQIVND (reference sequence). CDR3 length: 14 amino acids. Trimming took 2 bases from V and 2 from J; bases not matched to a gene: 3.